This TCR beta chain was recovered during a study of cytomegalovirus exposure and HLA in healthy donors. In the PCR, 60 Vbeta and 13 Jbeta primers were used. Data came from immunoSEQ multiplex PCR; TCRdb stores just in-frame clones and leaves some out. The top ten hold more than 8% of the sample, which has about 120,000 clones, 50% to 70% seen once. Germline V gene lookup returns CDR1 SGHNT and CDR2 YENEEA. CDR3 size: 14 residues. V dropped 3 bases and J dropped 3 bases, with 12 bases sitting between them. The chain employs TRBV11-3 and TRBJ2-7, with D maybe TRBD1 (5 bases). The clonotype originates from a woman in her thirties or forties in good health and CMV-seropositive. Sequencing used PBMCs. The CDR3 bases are TGTGCCAGCAGCTTGAATTCAGGGTACTACGAGCAGTACTTC. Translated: CASSLNSGYYEQYF.